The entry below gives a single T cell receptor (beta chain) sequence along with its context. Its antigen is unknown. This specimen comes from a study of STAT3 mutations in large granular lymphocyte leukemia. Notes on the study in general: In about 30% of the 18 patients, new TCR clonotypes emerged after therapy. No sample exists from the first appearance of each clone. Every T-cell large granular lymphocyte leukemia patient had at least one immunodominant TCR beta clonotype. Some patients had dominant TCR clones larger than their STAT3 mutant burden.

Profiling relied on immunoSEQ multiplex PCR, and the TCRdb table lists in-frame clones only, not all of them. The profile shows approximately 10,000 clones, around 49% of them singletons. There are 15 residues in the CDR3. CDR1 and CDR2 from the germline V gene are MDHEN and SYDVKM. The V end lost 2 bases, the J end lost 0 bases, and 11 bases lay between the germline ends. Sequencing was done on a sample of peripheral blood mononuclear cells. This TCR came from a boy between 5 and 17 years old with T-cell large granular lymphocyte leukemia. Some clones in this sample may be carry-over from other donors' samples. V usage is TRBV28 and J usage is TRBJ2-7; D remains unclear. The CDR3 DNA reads TGTGCCAGCAGTTTAGATCGGCCTTACTCCTACGAGCAGTACTTC. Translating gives CASSLDRPYSYEQYF.